This TCR beta chain was captured by sequencing in a study of OX40 agonist ivuxolimab in advanced cancers. Study observations and caveats: Partial responders treated at 0.1-3.0 mg/kg exhibited clonal expansion among the lowest measured.

About this clone: The antigen is unknown.

Samples of blood were obtained at baseline, on cycle 4 day 1, and on cycle 7 day 1. The protocol was immunoSEQ multiplex PCR, while the TCRdb copy is restricted to in-frame clones and leaves out a portion. Of roughly 5,000 clones in the sample, 66% were seen once. This receptor was identified in an adult with an advanced solid tumor such as melanoma, head and neck, liver or kidney cancer. Sequences were derived from CD4+ or CD8+ T cells sorted from blood, sampled in a trial of the OX40 agonist ivuxolimab.

The CDR3 nucleotides are TGCGCCAGCAGCTGGGCGGGTGGGAATGAGCAGTTCTTC. Its protein is CASSWAGGNEQFF. This chain connects TRBV4-1 to TRBJ2-1, with a weak D call TRBD2 (5 bases). The CDR3 is 13 amino acids. V lost 5 bases to trimming and J lost 7 bases, with 12 bases between them. Germline CDR1 reads MGHRA; CDR2 reads YSYEKL.